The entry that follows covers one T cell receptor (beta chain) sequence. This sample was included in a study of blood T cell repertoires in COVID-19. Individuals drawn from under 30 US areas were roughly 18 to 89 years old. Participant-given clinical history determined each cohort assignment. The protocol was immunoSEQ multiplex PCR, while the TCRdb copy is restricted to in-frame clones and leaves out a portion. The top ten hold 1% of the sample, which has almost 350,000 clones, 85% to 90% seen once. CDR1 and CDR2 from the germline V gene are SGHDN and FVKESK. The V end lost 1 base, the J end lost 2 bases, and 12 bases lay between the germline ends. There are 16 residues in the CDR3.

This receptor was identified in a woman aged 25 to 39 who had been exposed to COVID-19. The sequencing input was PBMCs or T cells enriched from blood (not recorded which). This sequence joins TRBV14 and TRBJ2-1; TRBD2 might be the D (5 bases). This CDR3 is CASSQAGVAAYNEQFF. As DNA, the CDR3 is TGTGCCAGCAGCCAAGCCGGGGTTGCGGCCTACAATGAGCAGTTCTTC.